The source of this TCR beta chain is a study of cytomegalovirus exposure and HLA in healthy donors. Study-level results: Another analysis was done later, and it associated more than 15,000 TCR beta sequences with HLA alleles at 0.05 false discovery rate. A missense DCLRE1C variant was associated with V- and J-gene trimming of TCR beta chains in a later analysis, and an independent cohort replicated the association. Several of the most significant clusters appeared linked to common viral pathogens, based on a later analysis. TRBV6-2, TRBV6-3 and some other V segments were unresolvable in 87-base-pair reads.

Trimming stripped 4 bases from V and 0 bases from J, with 11 bases between. The germline V gene encodes CDR1 SGHDT and CDR2 YYEEEE. The CDR3 length is 15 residues. On this clone itself: Its target is not known.

Researchers ran the PCR with 60 Vbeta and 13 Jbeta primers. Only in-frame clones appear in the TCRdb table, and some are missing; sequencing was by immunoSEQ multiplex PCR. The sample contains about 200,000 clones, about three quarters of which appear only once. The specimen was PBMCs. The chain combines TRBV5-6 with TRBJ1-3; D is unresolved. The clonotype comes from a woman aged 35 to 49 in good health and CMV-seronegative. CDR3: CASSTPLSSGNTIYF. CDR3 sequence (DNA): TGTGCCAGCAGCACTCCATTATCCTCTGGAAACACCATATATTTT.